This passage covers 14 T cell receptor beta chains from one sample sequenced in a study of cytomegalovirus exposure and HLA in healthy donors. 13 Jbeta primers and 60 Vbeta primers were used for the PCR. Sequencing used immunoSEQ multiplex PCR; TCRdb keeps in-frame clones, though not all of them. The sample contains approximately 150,000 clones, nearly 80% of which appear only once. The specimen sequenced was PBMCs. These receptors were obtained from a woman aged 40 to 50 in good health and CMV-seronegative.

V usage is TRBV6-5 and J usage is TRBJ2-6; TRBD2 might be the D (7 bases). With 11 bases removed from V and 2 bases from J, the gap between germline ends came to 16 bases. This CDR3 comprises 15 residues. CDR1 and CDR2 (germline): MNHEY, SVGAGI. The CDR3 is CASRGGLTGANVLTF. CDR3 DNA sequence: TGTGCCTCAAGGGGGGGGCTGACTGGGGCCAACGTCCTGACTTTC.

This clone is a singleton in its sample. This rearrangement joins TRBV7-8 to TRBJ1-5; the match to TRBD1 covers 7 bases. Germline loops: CDR1 SGHVS, CDR2 FQNEAQ. The CDR3 consists of 15 residues. Germline trimming cut 1 base from V and 5 bases from J; bases unmatched to any gene: 5. The CDR3 region has the DNA TGTGCCAGCAGCTTAGGGACAAGGGGGCATCAGCCCCAGCATTTT. Its protein is CASSLGTRGHQPQHF.

The chain couples TRBV9 to TRBJ2-5; 8 nucleotides match TRBD2. Germline V lookup: CDR1 SGDLS, CDR2 YYNGEE. The CDR3 totals 14 residues. V shed 3 bases and J 5 bases; nucleotides not matched to a gene: 6. The CDR3 region has the DNA TGTGCCAGCAGCGGGGGACTAGATGGGGAGACCCAGTACTTC. Its protein product is CASSGGLDGETQYF.

This chain connects TRBV4-2 to TRBJ2-1; 9 bases map to TRBD1. V lost 3 bases and J lost 5; bases outside the gene matches: 14. Per germline, CDR1 LGHNA and CDR2 YNFKEQ. This CDR3 comprises 18 residues. The CDR3 loop is CASSHPSDGDRADNEQFF. Here the CDR3 DNA reads TGTGCCAGCAGCCATCCTTCGGACGGGGACAGGGCGGACAATGAGCAGTTCTTC.

A single count supports this clone. This CDR3 reads CASSAQGAGETQYF. The CDR3 DNA reads TGTGCCAGCAGCGCTCAGGGGGCAGGGGAGACCCAGTACTTC. The chain uses TRBV5-6 and TRBJ2-5; 8 bases are shared with TRBD1. CDR1 is SGHDT and CDR2 is YYEEEE in the germline V gene. This CDR3 comprises 14 residues. V shed 4 bases and J 5 bases; nucleotides not matched to a gene: 7.

The gene calls are TRBV6-1 and TRBJ2-2, with 9 bases fitting TRBD1. Trimming cost V 10 bases and J 5 bases; bases outside gene matches: 8. Germline V lookup: CDR1 MNHNS, CDR2 SASEGT. The CDR3 length is 14 residues. As DNA, the CDR3 is TGTGCCATCTCCTGGGACAGGGCAACCGGGGAGCTGTTTTTT. The encoded protein is CAISWDRATGELFF.

This chain joins TRBV18 and TRBJ2-1; D is ambiguous. CDR1 is KGHSH, CDR2 LQKENI, per germline. V dropped 0 bases and J dropped 5 bases, with 11 bases sitting between them. CDR3 length: 15 amino acids. The CDR3 nucleotides are TGTGCCAGCTCACCACCGATGGGTGGGCACAATGAGCAGTTCTTC. Amino acids: CASSPPMGGHNEQFF.

This clone was recorded a few times. The J gene is TRBJ2-7, the V gene TRBV19; TRBD2 matches 12 bases. V lost 3 bases and J lost 5; bases outside the gene matches: 8. Germline CDR1 LNHDA, CDR2 SQIVND (reference sequence). This CDR3 region has 16 residues. The CDR3 is CASSMVGLAGLDEQYF. The CDR3 DNA follows: TGTGCCAGTAGTATGGTAGGACTAGCGGGACTAGACGAGCAGTACTTC.

This rearrangement joins TRBV23-1 to TRBJ1-1; D perhaps matches TRBD1 (5 bases). TRBV23-1 is known as an ORF, though its function is uncertain. V lost 3 bases to trimming and J lost 0 bases, with 14 bases between them. The CDR3 sequence is 16 residues long. The CDR3 reads CASSHGGAALNTEAFF. The CDR3 DNA follows: TGCGCCAGCAGTCACGGGGGAGCGGCTTTGAACACTGAAGCTTTCTTT.

This clone was counted only a few times. The rearrangement links TRBV6-1 to TRBJ1-2; D not resolved. CDR1 is MNHNS and CDR2 is SASEGT in the germline V gene. This CDR3 has 12 residues. V was clipped by 6 bases and J by 0 bases, with 5 bases between them. The DNA of the CDR3 is TGTGCCAGCAGGGCAGCTAACTATGGCTACACCTTC. It codes for CASRAANYGYTF.

This clone was observed a handful of times. DNA for the CDR3: TGTGCCAGCAGTAAAAGCGGGGGGGCCTACAATGAGCAGTTCTTC. It translates to CASSKSGGAYNEQFF. The chain recombines TRBV28 with TRBJ2-1; 10 nucleotides agree with TRBD2. The V gene end was trimmed by 5 bases and the J gene end by 2 bases; junction bases not matched to a gene: 3. CDR1 and CDR2 from the germline V gene are MDHEN and SYDVKM. CDR3 length: 15 residues.

The CDR3: CASSPQGADNEQFF. CDR3 nucleotide sequence: TGCGCCAGCAGTCCCCAGGGGGCCGACAATGAGCAGTTCTTC. The genes are TRBV5-1 and TRBJ2-1; 8 bases line up with TRBD1. After removal of 5 bases from V and 5 bases from J, the junction contained 6 bases not matched to a gene. The CDR3 consists of 14 residues. Germline assignment: CDR1 SGHRS and CDR2 YFSETQ.

This sequence joins TRBV28 and TRBJ1-6; possible D gene TRBD1, 6 bases. CDR1 MDHEN and CDR2 SYDVKM come from the germline V gene. This CDR3 region has 14 residues. The ends were cut back, 3 bases at V and 7 bases at J, with 10 bases in the middle. The CDR3 coding sequence is TGTGCCAGCAGTTTCGGGGGGCTAAATTCACCCCTCCACTTT. This translates into CASSFGGLNSPLHF.

V is TRBV28 and J is TRBJ2-1, with 13 bases identical to TRBD2. This CDR3 is built from 19 residues. Per the germline V gene, CDR1 is MDHEN and CDR2 is SYDVKM. V gave up 8 bases and J gave up 0 bases; unmatched junction bases: 13. CDR3 residues: CASVTPGLAGASSYNEQFF. The CDR3 DNA follows: TGTGCCAGCGTCACGCCTGGACTAGCGGGGGCAAGCTCCTACAATGAGCAGTTCTTC.